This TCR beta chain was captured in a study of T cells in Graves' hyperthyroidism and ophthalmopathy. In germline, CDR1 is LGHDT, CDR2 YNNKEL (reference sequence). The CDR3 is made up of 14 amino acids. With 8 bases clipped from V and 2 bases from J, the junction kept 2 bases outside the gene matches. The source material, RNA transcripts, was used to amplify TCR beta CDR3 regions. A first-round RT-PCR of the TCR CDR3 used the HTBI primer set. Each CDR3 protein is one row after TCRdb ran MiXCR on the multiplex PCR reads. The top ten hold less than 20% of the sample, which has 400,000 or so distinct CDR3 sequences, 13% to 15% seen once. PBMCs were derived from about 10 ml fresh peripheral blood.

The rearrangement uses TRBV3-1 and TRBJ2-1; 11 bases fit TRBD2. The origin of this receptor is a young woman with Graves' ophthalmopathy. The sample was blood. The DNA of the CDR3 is TGTGCCAGCGGACTAGCGGGCACCTACAATGAGCAGTTCTTC. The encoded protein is CASGLAGTYNEQFF.